This T cell receptor beta chain was retrieved from a study of blood T cells in healthy people across ages. With a J-beta primer mix and a sample-barcoded 5' primer, a second PCR ran roughly 7 to 11 cycles. Via MiXCR, TCRdb re-called the 5' RACE reads, giving one row per CDR3 protein. Here the sample spans about a million distinct CDR3 sequences, 51% being singletons. About this clonotype itself: Antigen unknown.

Collection of 8.5 to 10 milliliters of peripheral blood was performed for each donor. The CDR3 runs 15 residues. Trimming stripped 4 bases from V and 5 bases from J, with 12 bases between. The germline gives CDR1 KGHSH, CDR2 LQKENI. Broader study findings: Aged donors had fewer naive CD4+ cells and lower diversity than long-lived donors.

Input material: blood. This clonotype was sampled from a woman between 55 and 75 years old in good health. The chain uses TRBV18 and TRBJ1-6; no reliable D call. This CDR3 is CASSQAPGNNSPLHF. In nucleotides, the CDR3 is TGTGCCAGCTCACAAGCTCCCGGCAATAATTCACCCCTCCACTTT.